Listed here is a single T cell receptor (beta chain). Its matching antigen is unknown. The data stem from a study of immune evolution from preneoplasia to lung adenocarcinoma. After pathologic assessment, macro-dissection selected premalignant or tumor cells for extraction. Method: immunoSEQ multiplex PCR; TCRdb's copy keeps in-frame clones and lacks some. The sample has some 15,000 clones; more than 65% are singletons. The V gene end was trimmed by 1 base and the J gene end by 1 base; junction bases not matched to a gene: 9. This CDR3 has 18 amino acids. CDR1 and CDR2 (germline): SGHTA, FQGTGA. Study-level findings and limits: From normal lung to invasive adenocarcinoma, top clone frequencies appeared to decrease. Clonality was highest in normal lung, lower in later-stage lesions apparently.

This receptor was identified in a person between 60 and 79 years old with lung adenocarcinoma. Material for sequencing was FFPE minimally invasive lung adenocarcinoma tissue. This chain uses TRBV7-3 with TRBJ2-1, with TRBD2 matching 8 bases. CDR3 coding DNA: TGTGCCAGCAGCTTAAGTATCGGCGGGGGGAGATCCTACAATGAGCAGTTCTTC. It is translated as CASSLSIGGGRSYNEQFF.